What follows is one T cell receptor beta chain and its context. Its antigen is currently unknown. This CDR3 is also generated by other DNA sequences in the sample. Sorting that relied on CD45RO/CCR7/CD25/CD127/CD95/CD27 yielded CD4+ naive, central memory, regulatory and stem cell-like memory cells. Germline V gene lookup returns CDR1 SGHRS and CDR2 YFSETQ. The CDR3 sequence is 13 residues long. V was pared by 5 bases and J by 1 base, with 9 bases between. What was sequenced were expressed TCRB transcripts, since all of the isolated RNA had been reverse transcribed. Using immunoSEQ multiplex PCR, the repertoire was profiled, and TCRdb retains in-frame clones only, with some absent. The repertoire holds about 650,000 clones, 9.5% to 15% seen once, with approximately 0.11% in the top ten. The data originate from a study of beta chain features in type 1 diabetes. Study results and limitations: Across patients, naive, central memory and Treg TCRB repertoires exhibited apparently greater similarity than was observed across healthy donors. Type 1 diabetes patients had moderately but significantly shorter TCRB CDR3s in all four CD4+ subsets.

This rearrangement joins TRBV5-1 to TRBJ2-5; D is possibly TRBD2 (5 bases). The TCR originated in a young man with type 1 diabetes. The sequenced sample was naive CD4+ T cells from blood. The CDR3 nucleotides read TGCGCCAGCAGTTCGGGATCCCAAGAGACCCAGTACTTC. This sequence encodes CASSSGSQETQYF.